One sample yielded the 26 T cell receptor beta chains listed below, sequenced in a study of blood T cell repertoires in COVID-19. Only in-frame clones appear in the TCRdb table, and some are missing; sequencing was by immunoSEQ multiplex PCR. The data hold about 250,000 clones, with 89% observed a single time. Sequenced material: PBMCs or T cells enriched from blood (not recorded which). These receptors came from a young woman with acute COVID-19.

V usage is TRBV29-1 and J usage is TRBJ2-6, with a possible D match to TRBD2 (8 bases). Looked up from germline, CDR1 is SQVTM and CDR2 is ANQGSEA. CDR3 size: 18 residues. The germline V and J ends were trimmed by 3 bases and 0 bases, with 18 bases remaining between them. The CDR3 region has the DNA TGCAGCGTTGACGGGGGGGCAGGGGGAACCTCTGGGGCCAACGTCCTGACTTTC. It translates to CSVDGGAGGTSGANVLTF.

The rearrangement uses TRBV2 and TRBJ2-1, with 10 bases matching TRBD2. This CDR3 is 15 amino acids long. Germline lookup yields CDR1 SNHLY and CDR2 FYNNEI. The ends lost 3 bases at V and 5 bases at J; junction bases unmatched: 4. This chain's CDR3 is CASSDWLAGDNEQFF. In DNA form, the CDR3 reads TGTGCCAGCAGTGACTGGCTAGCGGGGGACAATGAGCAGTTCTTC.

The chain uses TRBV11-2 and TRBJ1-2; 8 bases match TRBD1. This CDR3 spans 14 amino acids. Per germline, CDR1 SGHAT and CDR2 FQNNGV. V gave up 5 bases and J gave up 4 bases; unmatched junction bases: 6. The CDR3 DNA reads as TGTGCCAGCAGCCTCCGACAGGGGAGCTATGGCTACACCTTC. It encodes CASSLRQGSYGYTF.

The V and J genes are TRBV6-5 and TRBJ2-7; 8 nucleotides line up with TRBD1. The CDR3 consists of 14 residues. From germline, CDR1 is MNHEY and CDR2 SVGAGI. The V segment lost 6 bases and the J segment 2 bases; nucleotides outside the gene matches: 6. CDR3 residues: CASRTAGGTYEQYF. CDR3 nucleotide sequence: TGTGCCAGCAGGACCGCAGGGGGCACCTACGAGCAGTACTTC.

The rearrangement joins TRBV11-2 to TRBJ1-5; D is uncertain. The V end was cut by 5 bases, the J end by 0 bases, with 5 bases between. Germline V gives CDR1 SGHAT, CDR2 FQNNGV. The CDR3 is 13 residues long. The DNA of the CDR3 is TGTGCCAGCAGCCTTCGTAGCAATCAGCCCCAGCATTTT. It yields the protein CASSLRSNQPQHF. The full variable domain, rest sourced from reference TRBV11-2 and TRBJ1-5, is EAGVAQSPRYKIIEKRQSVAFWCNPISGHATLYWYQQILGQGPKLLIQFQNNGVVDDSQLPKDRFSAERLKGVDSTLKIQPAKLEDSAVYLCASSLRSNQPQHFGDGTRLSIL.

The chain combines TRBV7-9 with TRBJ1-4; D unclear. The CDR3 extends over 13 amino acids. CDR1 SEHNR and CDR2 FQNEAQ come from the germline V gene (reference sequence). V gave up 5 bases and J gave up 6 bases, with 10 bases separating them. The CDR3 sequence: CASSRARDEKLFF. The CDR3 DNA reads TGTGCCAGCAGCCGCGCACGGGATGAAAAACTGTTTTTT.

The chain carries TRBV2 and TRBJ2-7; 11 bases match TRBD1. Germline CDR1 is SNHLY and CDR2 is FYNNEI. J was trimmed by 2 bases and V by 4 bases; bases with no gene match: 1. This CDR3 contains 14 residues. CDR3 amino acids: CASSVGQGAYEQYF. For the CDR3, the DNA is TGTGCCAGCAGTGTGGGACAGGGGGCCTACGAGCAGTACTTC.

V usage is TRBV7-2 and J usage is TRBJ2-7; D unresolved. This CDR3 is built from 14 residues. CDR1 is SGHTA and CDR2 is FQGNSA in the germline V gene. Trimming took 4 bases from V and 0 from J, leaving 10 bases between them. CDR3 DNA sequence: TGTGCCAGCAGCTCAATGGGCAGCTCCTACGAGCAGTACTTC. This translates into CASSSMGSSYEQYF.

This sequence joins TRBV5-5 and TRBJ1-5; the match to TRBD1 covers 9 bases. V trimming: 4 bases; J trimming: 7 bases; junction bases outside the gene matches: 6. The CDR3 contains 14 residues. Germline V gene lookup returns CDR1 SGHKS and CDR2 YYEKEE (reference sequence). The CDR3 bases are TGTGCCAGCAGCGTAGGACAGGGGAGCCAGCCCCAGCATTTT. Protein: CASSVGQGSQPQHF.

The chain recombines TRBV7-2 with TRBJ1-5; no definite D call. V lost 1 base to trimming and J lost 5 bases, with 9 bases between them. Germline lookup yields CDR1 SGHTA and CDR2 FQGNSA. The CDR3 contains 14 residues. The CDR3 is CASSLVRGYQPQHF. As DNA, the CDR3 is TGTGCCAGCAGCTTAGTCCGCGGATATCAGCCCCAGCATTTT.

This clone occurred once. The CDR3 region has the DNA TGTGCCAGCACCTTGGGGGTTCAGGGGGCGGATGGCTACACCTTC. Protein sequence: CASTLGVQGADGYTF. This sequence joins TRBV9 and TRBJ1-2; TRBD1 aligns across 8 bases. Germline CDR1 is SGDLS and CDR2 is YYNGEE. V was pared by 6 bases and J by 6 bases, with 13 bases of the junction left unmatched. This CDR3 is built from 15 residues.

The rearrangement uses TRBV5-1 and TRBJ2-3; D is uncertain. The CDR3 totals 14 residues. V lost 3 bases, J lost 1 base, and 9 bases lay in between. Per germline, CDR1 SGHRS and CDR2 YFSETQ. The CDR3 protein is CASSSFGGTDTQYF. CDR3 nucleotide sequence: TGCGCCAGCAGCTCTTTCGGTGGCACAGATACGCAGTATTTT.

This sequence joins TRBV18 and TRBJ1-1; a possible D gene is TRBD1 (5 bases). The CDR3 is 16 amino acids. Germline values: CDR1 KGHSH, CDR2 LQKENI. The V gene lost 3 bases and the J gene lost 3 bases, with 17 bases spanning the gap. The DNA for the CDR3 is TGTGCCAGCTCACCCACGGGCGGGGCGCAGGACACTGAAGCTTTCTTT. As protein: CASSPTGGAQDTEAFF.

The chain links TRBV19 to TRBJ1-6; D is possibly TRBD1 (5 bases). The germline V gene has CDR1 LNHDA and CDR2 SQIVND (reference sequence). The CDR3 loop spans 12 amino acids. With 6 bases removed from V and 9 bases from J, the gap between germline ends came to 9 bases. The CDR3 nucleotides read TGTGCCAGTAGGGAGACAGCTTCACCCCTCCACTTT. It is translated as CASRETASPLHF.

The chain employs TRBV11-3 and TRBJ1-2; tentatively, D is TRBD1 (5 bases). The CDR3 totals 17 residues. Germline CDR1 and CDR2: SGHNT and YENEEA. Trimming removed 6 bases at V and 8 bases at J, with 28 bases between. The CDR3 region is CASRPPPGLVRSEGYTF. The CDR3 nucleotides are TGTGCCAGCAGACCCCCACCAGGGCTGGTGAGATCTGAAGGCTACACCTTC.

V and J are TRBV7-9 and TRBJ2-1, with TRBD2 identical over 7 bases. Germline CDR1 SEHNR, CDR2 FQNEAQ (reference sequence). The CDR3 length is 15 residues. V gave up 1 base and J gave up 4 bases; unmatched junction bases: 4. The DNA for the CDR3 is TGTGCCAGCAGCTTAGAAACTAGCGAGTACAATGAGCAGTTCTTC. It codes for CASSLETSEYNEQFF.

This sequence joins TRBV28 and TRBJ1-1; the D is unclear. The CDR3 has 13 residues. The V gene lost 7 bases and the J gene lost 5 bases, with 14 bases spanning the gap. Germline CDR1 is MDHEN and CDR2 is SYDVKM. In DNA, the CDR3 is TGTGCCAGCACCCCGAGGATGTGGACTGAAGCTTTCTTT. Its protein product is CASTPRMWTEAFF.

The rearrangement links TRBV9 to TRBJ1-2; tentatively, D is TRBD1 (5 bases). The ends were cut back, 2 bases at V and 7 bases at J, with 15 bases in the middle. The CDR3 spans 14 residues. Per germline, CDR1 SGDLS and CDR2 YYNGEE. CDR3 region: CASSVSARAPGYTF. CDR3 in DNA: TGTGCCAGCAGCGTTTCGGCCAGGGCCCCTGGCTACACCTTC. The variable domain in full, completed from reference TRBV9 and TRBJ1-2, reads DSGVTQTPKHLITATGQRVTLRCSPRSGDLSVYWYQQSLDQGLQFLIQYYNGEERAKGNILERFSAQQFPDLHSELNLSSLELGDSALYFCASSVSARAPGYTFGSGTRLTVV.

V is TRBV28 and J is TRBJ2-3, with D uncertain. Germline V gene sequence: CDR1 MDHEN, CDR2 SYDVKM. V was pared by 2 bases and J by 2 bases, with 8 bases between. The CDR3 sequence is 14 residues long. CDR3 DNA sequence: TGTGCCAGCAGTTTAAGCACGGTCACAGATACGCAGTATTTT. It codes for CASSLSTVTDTQYF.

The J gene is TRBJ1-1, the V gene TRBV7-9; TRBD1 might be the D (6 bases). This CDR3 is 13 amino acids long. V shed 3 bases and J shed 4 bases, with 9 bases lying between them. The germline gives CDR1 SEHNR, CDR2 FQNEAQ (reference sequence). The CDR3: CASSFRGFTEAFF. Written as DNA, the CDR3 is TGTGCCAGCAGCTTCAGGGGTTTCACTGAAGCTTTCTTT.

The CDR3 coding sequence is TGTGCCAGCAGCTCAGGGCCCCTCACCACTACTGGCTACACCTTC. Translation: CASSSGPLTTTGYTF. The V call is TRBV7-3, the J call TRBJ1-2; possibly TRBD1 for D (5 bases). CDR3 size: 15 residues. Per germline, CDR1 SGHTA and CDR2 FQGTGA. V lost 4 bases, J lost 7 bases, and 19 bases lay in between.

The chain joins TRBV5-8 to TRBJ2-5; the match to TRBD2 covers 7 bases. Trimming took 4 bases from V and 1 from J; bases not matched to a gene: 1. Germline V gives CDR1 SGHTS, CDR2 YDEGEE. The CDR3 has 13 residues. The CDR3 region has the DNA TGTGCCAGCAGCCGCGGGGGCCAAGAGACCCAGTACTTC. It encodes CASSRGGQETQYF.

CDR3 DNA sequence: TGTGCCAGCAGTTACGGACAGAACACTGAAGCTTTCTTT. Translated: CASSYGQNTEAFF. V usage is TRBV6-5 and J usage is TRBJ1-1; a weak D match, TRBD1 (5 bases). V was pared by 2 bases and J by 1 base, with 5 bases between. Looked up from germline, CDR1 is MNHEY and CDR2 is SVGAGI. The CDR3 covers 13 residues.

The chain carries TRBV27 and TRBJ2-7, with 9 bases aligning to TRBD2. The CDR3 is made up of 15 amino acids. CDR1 is MNHEY and CDR2 is SMNVEV in the germline V gene (reference sequence). The J segment lost 3 bases and the V segment lost 4 bases, leaving 7 bases of the junction unmatched. The DNA for the CDR3 is TGTGCCAGCAGTTCCCTTAGCGGGGGTTTCTACGAGCAGTACTTC. Its protein is CASSSLSGGFYEQYF.

The gene calls are TRBV9 and TRBJ2-1; 11 bases map to TRBD2. Unmatched junction bases numbered 6, after V lost 2 bases and J lost 2 bases. Looked up from germline, CDR1 is SGDLS and CDR2 is YYNGEE. This CDR3 spans 17 amino acids. The CDR3 DNA sequence: TGTGCCAGCAGCGTGTCTAGCGGGGGGCCCACCTACAATGAGCAGTTCTTC. Its translation is CASSVSSGGPTYNEQFF.

The chain is built from TRBV25-1 and TRBJ1-6; tentative D call: TRBD1 (5 bases). This CDR3 is built from 15 residues. The germline CDR1 and CDR2 sequences are MGHDK and SYGVNS. Trimming shortened V by 6 bases and J by 7 bases, and 16 bases separated the two germline ends. This chain's CDR3 is CASSQGGIDNSPLHF. CDR3 in DNA: TGTGCCAGCAGCCAGGGTGGTATCGACAATTCACCCCTCCACTTT.